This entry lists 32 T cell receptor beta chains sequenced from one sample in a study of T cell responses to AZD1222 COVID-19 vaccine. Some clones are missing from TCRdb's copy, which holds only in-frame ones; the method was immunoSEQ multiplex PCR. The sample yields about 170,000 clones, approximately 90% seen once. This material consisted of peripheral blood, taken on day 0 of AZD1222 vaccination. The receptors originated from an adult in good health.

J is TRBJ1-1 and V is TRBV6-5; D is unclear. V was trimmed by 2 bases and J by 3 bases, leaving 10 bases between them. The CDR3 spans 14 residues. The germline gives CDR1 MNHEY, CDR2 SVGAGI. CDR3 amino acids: CASSYRGGDTEAFF. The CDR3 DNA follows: TGTGCCAGCAGTTACCGGGGTGGGGACACTGAAGCTTTCTTT.

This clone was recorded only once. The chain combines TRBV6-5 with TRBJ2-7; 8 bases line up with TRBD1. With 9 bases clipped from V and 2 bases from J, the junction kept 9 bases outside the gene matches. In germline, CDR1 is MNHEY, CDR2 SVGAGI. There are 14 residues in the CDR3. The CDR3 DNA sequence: TGTGCCAGTAAGCGAGGGACAGGCGCCTACGAGCAGTACTTC. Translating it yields CASKRGTGAYEQYF.

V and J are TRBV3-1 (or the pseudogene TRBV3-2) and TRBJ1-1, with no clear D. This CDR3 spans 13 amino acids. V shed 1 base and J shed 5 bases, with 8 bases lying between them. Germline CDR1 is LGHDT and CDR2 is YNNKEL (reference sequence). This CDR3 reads CASSQGAWTEAFF. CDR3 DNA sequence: TGTGCCAGCAGCCAAGGTGCTTGGACTGAAGCTTTCTTT.

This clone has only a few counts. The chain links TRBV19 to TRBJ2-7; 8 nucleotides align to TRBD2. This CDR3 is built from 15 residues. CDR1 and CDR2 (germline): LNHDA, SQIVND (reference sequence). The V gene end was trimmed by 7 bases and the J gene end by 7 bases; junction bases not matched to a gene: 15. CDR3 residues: CASTPNSGVGFEQYF. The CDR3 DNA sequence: TGTGCCAGTACTCCTAATAGCGGGGTCGGTTTTGAGCAGTACTTC.

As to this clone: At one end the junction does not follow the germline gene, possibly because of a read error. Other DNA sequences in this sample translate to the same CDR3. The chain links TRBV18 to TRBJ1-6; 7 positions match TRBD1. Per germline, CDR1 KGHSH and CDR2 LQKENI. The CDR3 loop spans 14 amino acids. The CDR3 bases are TGTGCCAGCTCACCGGGACAGAATAACTCACCCCTCCACTTT. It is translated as CASSPGQNNSPLHF.

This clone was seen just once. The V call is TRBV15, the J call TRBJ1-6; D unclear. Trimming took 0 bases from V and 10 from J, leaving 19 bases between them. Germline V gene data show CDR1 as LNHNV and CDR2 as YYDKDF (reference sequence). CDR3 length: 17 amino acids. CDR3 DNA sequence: TGTGCCACCAGCAGAGACCCTGAGTGGGCGAGACGGTCACCCCTCCACTTT. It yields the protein CATSRDPEWARRSPLHF.

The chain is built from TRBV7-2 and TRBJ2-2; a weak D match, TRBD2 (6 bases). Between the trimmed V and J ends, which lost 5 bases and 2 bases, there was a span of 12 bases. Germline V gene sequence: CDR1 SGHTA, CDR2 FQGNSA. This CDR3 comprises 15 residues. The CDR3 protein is CASSHRRANTGELFF. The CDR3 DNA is TGTGCCAGCAGCCACCGGAGGGCAAACACCGGGGAGCTGTTTTTT.

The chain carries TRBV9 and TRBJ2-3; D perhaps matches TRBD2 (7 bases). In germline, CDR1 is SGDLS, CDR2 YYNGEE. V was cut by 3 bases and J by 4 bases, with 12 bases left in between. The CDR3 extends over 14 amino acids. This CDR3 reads CASSARGGADTQYF. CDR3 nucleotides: TGTGCCAGCAGCGCGCGAGGGGGGGCAGATACGCAGTATTTT.

The CDR3 coding sequence is TGTGCCAGCAGTAAACAGGGGTATGGCTACACCTTC. As protein: CASSKQGYGYTF. The genes are TRBV6-5 and TRBJ1-2, with TRBD1 identical over 7 bases. The CDR3 has 12 amino acids. Germline V gene lookup returns CDR1 MNHEY and CDR2 SVGAGI. The trim removed 5 bases at V and 5 bases at J, leaving 2 bases unmatched.

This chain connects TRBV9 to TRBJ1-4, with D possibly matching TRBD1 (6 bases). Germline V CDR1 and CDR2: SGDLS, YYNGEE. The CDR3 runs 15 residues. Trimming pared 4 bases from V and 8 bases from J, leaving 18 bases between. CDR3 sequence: CASSSHREFREKLFF. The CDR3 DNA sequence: TGTGCCAGCAGCTCACACAGGGAGTTTCGGGAAAAACTGTTTTTT.

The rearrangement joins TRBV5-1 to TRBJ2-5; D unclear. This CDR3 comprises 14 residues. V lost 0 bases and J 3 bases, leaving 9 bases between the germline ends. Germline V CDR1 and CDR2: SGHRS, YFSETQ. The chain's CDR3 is CASSLVTVKETQYF. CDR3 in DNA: TGCGCCAGCAGCTTGGTTACAGTAAAAGAGACCCAGTACTTC.

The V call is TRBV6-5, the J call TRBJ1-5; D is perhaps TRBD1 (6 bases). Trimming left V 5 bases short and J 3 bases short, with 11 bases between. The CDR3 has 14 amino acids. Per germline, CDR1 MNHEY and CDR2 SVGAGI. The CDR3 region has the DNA TGTGCCAGCAGTCCGGGACATCCCAATCAGCCCCAGCATTTT. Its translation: CASSPGHPNQPQHF.

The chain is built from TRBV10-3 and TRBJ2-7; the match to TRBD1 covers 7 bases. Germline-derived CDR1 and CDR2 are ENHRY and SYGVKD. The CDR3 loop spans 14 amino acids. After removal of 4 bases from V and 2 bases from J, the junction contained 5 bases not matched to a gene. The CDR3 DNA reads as TGTGCCATCAGTGGATCGGGACAGACCTACGAGCAGTACTTC. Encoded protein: CAISGSGQTYEQYF.

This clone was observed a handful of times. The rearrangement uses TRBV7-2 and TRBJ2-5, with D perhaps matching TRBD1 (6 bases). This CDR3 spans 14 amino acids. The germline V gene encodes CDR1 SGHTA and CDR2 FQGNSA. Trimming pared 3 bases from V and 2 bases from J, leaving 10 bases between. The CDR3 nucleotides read TGTGCCAGCAGCTTTCAGGGGCAACAAGAGACCCAGTACTTC. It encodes CASSFQGQQETQYF.

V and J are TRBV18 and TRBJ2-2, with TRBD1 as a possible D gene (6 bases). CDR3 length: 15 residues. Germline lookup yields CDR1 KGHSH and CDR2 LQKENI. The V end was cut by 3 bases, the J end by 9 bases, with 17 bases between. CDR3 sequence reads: CASSPFRQAQRELFF. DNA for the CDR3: TGTGCCAGCTCACCCTTTCGACAGGCCCAAAGGGAGCTGTTTTTT.

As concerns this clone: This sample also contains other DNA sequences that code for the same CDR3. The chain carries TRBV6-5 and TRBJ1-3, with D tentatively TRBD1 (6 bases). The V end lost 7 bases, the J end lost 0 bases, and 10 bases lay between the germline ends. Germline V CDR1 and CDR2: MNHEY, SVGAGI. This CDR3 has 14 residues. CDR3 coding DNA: TGTGCCAGCAACCAGGGGAACTCTGGAAACACCATATATTTT. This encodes CASNQGNSGNTIYF.

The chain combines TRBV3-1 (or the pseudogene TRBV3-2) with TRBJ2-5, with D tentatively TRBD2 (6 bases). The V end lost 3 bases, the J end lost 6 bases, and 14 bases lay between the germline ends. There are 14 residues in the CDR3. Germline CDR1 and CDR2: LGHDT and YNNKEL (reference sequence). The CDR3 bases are TGTGCCAGCAGCCAGAACCTCGGCGGGAAGACCCAGTACTTC. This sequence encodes CASSQNLGGKTQYF.

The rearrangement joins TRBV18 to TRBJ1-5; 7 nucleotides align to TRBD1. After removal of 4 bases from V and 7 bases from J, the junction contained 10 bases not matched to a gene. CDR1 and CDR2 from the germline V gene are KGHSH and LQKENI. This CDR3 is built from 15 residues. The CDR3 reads CASSRIQGLVQPQHF. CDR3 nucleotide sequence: TGTGCCAGCTCACGGATACAGGGGTTGGTGCAGCCCCAGCATTTT.

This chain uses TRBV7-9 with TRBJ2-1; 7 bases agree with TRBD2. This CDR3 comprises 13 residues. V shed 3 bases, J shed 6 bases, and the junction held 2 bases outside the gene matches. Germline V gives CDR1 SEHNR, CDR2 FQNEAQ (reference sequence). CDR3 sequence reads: CASSLGGINEQFF. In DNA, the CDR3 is TGTGCCAGCAGCTTGGGGGGGATCAATGAGCAGTTCTTC.

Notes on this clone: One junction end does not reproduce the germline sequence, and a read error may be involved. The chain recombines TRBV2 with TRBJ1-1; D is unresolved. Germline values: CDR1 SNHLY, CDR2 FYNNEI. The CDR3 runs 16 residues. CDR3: CASSLPLVLLNAEAFF. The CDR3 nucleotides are TGTGCCAGCAGTCTACCCCTGGTACTGTTGAACGCTGAAGCTTTCTTT. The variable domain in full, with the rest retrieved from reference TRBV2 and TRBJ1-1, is EPEVTQTPSHQVTQMGQEVILRCVPISNHLYFYWYRQILGQKVEFLVSFYNNEISEKSEIFDDQFSVERPDGSNFTLKIRSTKLEDSAMYFCASSLPLVLLNAEAFFGQGTRLTVV.

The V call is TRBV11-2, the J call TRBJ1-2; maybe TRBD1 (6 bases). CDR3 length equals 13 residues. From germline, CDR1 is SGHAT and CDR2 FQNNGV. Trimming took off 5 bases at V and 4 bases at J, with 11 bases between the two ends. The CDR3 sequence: CASSPQGPYGYTF. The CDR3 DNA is TGTGCCAGCAGCCCACAGGGACCCTATGGCTACACCTTC.

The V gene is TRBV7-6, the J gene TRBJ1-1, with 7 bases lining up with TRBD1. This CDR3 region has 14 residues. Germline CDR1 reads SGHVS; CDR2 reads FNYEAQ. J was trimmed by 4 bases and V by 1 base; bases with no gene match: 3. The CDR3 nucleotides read TGTGCCAGCAGCTTAGGCGACAGGGTCACTGAAGCTTTCTTT. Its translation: CASSLGDRVTEAFF.

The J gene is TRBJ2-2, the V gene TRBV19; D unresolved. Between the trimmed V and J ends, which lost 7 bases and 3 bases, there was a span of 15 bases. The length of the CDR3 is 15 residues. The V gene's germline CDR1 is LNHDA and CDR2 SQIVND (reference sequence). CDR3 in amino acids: CASNSGYYHTGELFF. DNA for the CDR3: TGTGCCAGTAATTCCGGGTACTATCACACCGGGGAGCTGTTTTTT.

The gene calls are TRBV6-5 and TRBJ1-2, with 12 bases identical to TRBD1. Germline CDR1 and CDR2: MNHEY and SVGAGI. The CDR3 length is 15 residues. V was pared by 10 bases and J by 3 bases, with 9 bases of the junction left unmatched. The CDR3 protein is CATLKGTGGDYGYTF. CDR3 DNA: TGTGCCACCCTGAAGGGGACAGGGGGCGACTATGGCTACACCTTC.

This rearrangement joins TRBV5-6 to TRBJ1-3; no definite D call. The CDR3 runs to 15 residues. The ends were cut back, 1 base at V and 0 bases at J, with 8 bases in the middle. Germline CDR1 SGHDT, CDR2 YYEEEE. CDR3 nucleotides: TGTGCCAGCAGCTTGTCAGTAAACTCTGGAAACACCATATATTTT. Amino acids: CASSLSVNSGNTIYF.

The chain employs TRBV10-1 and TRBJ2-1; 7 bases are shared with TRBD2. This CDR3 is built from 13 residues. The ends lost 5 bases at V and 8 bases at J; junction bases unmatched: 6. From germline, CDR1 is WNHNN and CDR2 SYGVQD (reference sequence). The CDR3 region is CASSSGGSDEQFF. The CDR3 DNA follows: TGCGCCAGCAGTTCCGGGGGGTCGGATGAGCAGTTCTTC.

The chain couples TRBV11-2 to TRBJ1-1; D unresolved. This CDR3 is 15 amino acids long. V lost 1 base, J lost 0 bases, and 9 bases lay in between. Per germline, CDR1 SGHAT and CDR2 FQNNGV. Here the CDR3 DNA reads TGTGCCAGCAGCTTAGGGGCGGGGATGAACACTGAAGCTTTCTTT. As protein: CASSLGAGMNTEAFF.

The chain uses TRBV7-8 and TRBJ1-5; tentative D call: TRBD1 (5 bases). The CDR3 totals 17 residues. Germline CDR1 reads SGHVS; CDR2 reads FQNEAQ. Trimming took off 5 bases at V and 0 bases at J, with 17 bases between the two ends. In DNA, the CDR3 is TGTGCCAGCAGCCCAAGGGACCCGACTCATAGCAATCAGCCCCAGCATTTT. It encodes CASSPRDPTHSNQPQHF.

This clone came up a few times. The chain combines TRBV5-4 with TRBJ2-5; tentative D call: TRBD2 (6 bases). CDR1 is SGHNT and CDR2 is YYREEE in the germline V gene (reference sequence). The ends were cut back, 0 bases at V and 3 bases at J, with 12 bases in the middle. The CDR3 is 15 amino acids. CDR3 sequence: CASSLAGRGKETQYF. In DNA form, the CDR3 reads TGTGCCAGCAGCTTGGCGGGCCGGGGGAAAGAGACCCAGTACTTC.

The CDR3 reads CASSRQESYNEQFF. CDR3 nucleotide sequence: TGTGCCAGCAGCCGCCAGGAATCCTACAATGAGCAGTTCTTC. J is TRBJ2-1 and V is TRBV5-4; unclear D gene. Looked up from germline, CDR1 is SGHNT and CDR2 is YYREEE (reference sequence). V was clipped by 4 bases and J by 1 base, with 9 bases between them. The CDR3 covers 14 residues.

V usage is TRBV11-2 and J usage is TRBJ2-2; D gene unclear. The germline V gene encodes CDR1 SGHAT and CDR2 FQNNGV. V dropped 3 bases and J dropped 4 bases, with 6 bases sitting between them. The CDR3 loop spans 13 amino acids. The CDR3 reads CASSLSITGELFF. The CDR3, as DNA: TGTGCCAGCAGCTTGAGTATCACCGGGGAGCTGTTTTTT.

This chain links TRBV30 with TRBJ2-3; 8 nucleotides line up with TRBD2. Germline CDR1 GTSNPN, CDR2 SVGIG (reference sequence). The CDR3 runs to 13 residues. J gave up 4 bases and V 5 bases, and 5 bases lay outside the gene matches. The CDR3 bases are TGTGCCTGGTGTATCGGGGGGGCAGATACGCAGTATTTT. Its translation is CAWCIGGADTQYF.